The clone carrying this TCR beta chain was observed a few times. What it binds is unknown. TCRdb redid the calling of the 5' RACE reads with MiXCR, one entry per CDR3 protein. The sample has about 340,000 distinct CDR3 sequences, roughly 13% seen once. This CDR3 has 12 residues. Trimming shortened V by 6 bases and J by 2 bases, and 8 bases separated the two germline ends. Looked up from germline, CDR1 is SQVTM and CDR2 is ANQGSEA. The sample comes from a study of T-cell memory formation after mild COVID-19. Study as a whole: The study found TCR clusters largely donor specific.

Study-level findings and limits: Contracting clones from day 15 to 85 had balanced CD4/CD8; later expanders favoured CD4+.

This chain uses TRBV29-1 with TRBJ1-5; D remains ambiguous. This sequence originates from a man in his late teens or twenties who had mild COVID-19 (a few samples of this study predate the infection). Cell type and time point are not known. Material for sequencing was PBMCs or a T cell subset sorted from them (not recorded which). The CDR3 region is CSVANGNQPQHF. The CDR3 DNA reads as TGCAGCGTCGCAAACGGCAATCAGCCCCAGCATTTT.